These T cell receptor beta chains were read from a single sample in a study of T cell repertoires in aging, cancer and after chemotherapy. Each CDR3 protein gets one entry after TCRdb re-called the multiplex PCR reads with MiXCR. Of fewer than 9,500 distinct CDR3 sequences detected, less than 70% appear once; the ten largest clones hold less than 4%. Specimen: blood. These receptors were collected from a human donor with a solid tumor. CDR3s include the opening cysteine and the closing phenylalanine or tryptophan. Fields, in order: V gene, clone size, CDR3 length, J gene, D gene, CDR3 DNA, CDR3 protein. A D gene is named only where the DNA matches it firmly. The size field is filled for only some rows; it gives once, few, many or a size class.

v_gene: TRBV20-1
abundance: few
len: 14
j_gene: TRBJ1-2
d_gene: -
CDR3nt: TGCAGTGCTAGGGGTTCAGGGAGGCTCTATGGCTACACCTTC
CDR3aa: CSARGSGRLYGYTF

v_gene: TRBV6-5
abundance: once
len: 15
j_gene: TRBJ1-6
d_gene: -
CDR3nt: TGTGCCAGCAGAAAAGACAGATTTCATAATTCACCCCTCCACTTT
CDR3aa: CASRKDRFHNSPLHF

v_gene: TRBV6-6
abundance: few
len: 20
j_gene: TRBJ2-6
d_gene: TRBD1
CDR3nt: TGTGCCAGCAGCTACCCTAAATCCGGGACAGGAGTCTCTGGGGCCAACGTCCTGACTTTC
CDR3aa: CASSYPKSGTGVSGANVLTF

v_gene: TRBV24-1
abundance: few
len: 14
j_gene: TRBJ2-3
d_gene: -
CDR3nt: TGTGCCACCAGGGGTGGAGAGGGCACAGATACGCAGTATTTT
CDR3aa: CATRGGEGTDTQYF

v_gene: TRBV6-5
abundance: -
len: 16
j_gene: TRBJ2-7
d_gene: -
CDR3nt: TGTGCCAGCAGCTACGACTCCGGAGCGGCGGTCTACGAGCAGTACTTC
CDR3aa: CASSYDSGAAVYEQYF

v_gene: TRBV27
abundance: -
len: 16
j_gene: TRBJ1-1
d_gene: -
CDR3nt: TGTGCCAGCAGTTTATCACCAGTGGCGGGTTGGACTGAAGCTTTCTTT
CDR3aa: CASSLSPVAGWTEAFF

v_gene: TRBV5-5
abundance: few
len: 13
j_gene: TRBJ1-2
d_gene: -
CDR3nt: TGTGCCAGCAGCTTTGAGAGGGACTATGGCTACACCTTC
CDR3aa: CASSFERDYGYTF

v_gene: TRBV28
abundance: once
len: 12
j_gene: TRBJ2-1
d_gene: -
CDR3nt: TGTGCCAGCAGTTCCCTCAGCGGAGAGCAGTTCTTC
CDR3aa: CASSSLSGEQFF

v_gene: TRBV27
abundance: -
len: 14
j_gene: TRBJ2-7
d_gene: -
CDR3nt: TGTGCCAGCAGCTTCGGACCGGGGGACTACGAGCAGTACTTC
CDR3aa: CASSFGPGDYEQYF

v_gene: TRBV7-9
abundance: -
len: 16
j_gene: TRBJ1-6
d_gene: -
CDR3nt: TGTGCCAGCAGCGAGAGTCGGGGGGCTCAGGTCAGGACCCTCCACTTT
CDR3aa: CASSESRGAQVRTLHF

v_gene: TRBV28
abundance: -
len: 18
j_gene: TRBJ1-5
d_gene: TRBD1
CDR3nt: TGTGCCAGCAGTTTATGGAGGACAGGGGGGTTCAGCAATCAGCCCCAGCATTTT
CDR3aa: CASSLWRTGGFSNQPQHF

v_gene: TRBV20-1
abundance: -
len: 17
j_gene: TRBJ2-2
d_gene: TRBD2
CDR3nt: TGCAGTGCTAGAGATTATCTAGCGGGGATTGGAAGCGGGGAGCTGTTTTTT
CDR3aa: CSARDYLAGIGSGELFF

v_gene: TRBV6-5
abundance: -
len: 13
j_gene: TRBJ2-2
d_gene: -
CDR3nt: TGTGCCAGCAGCCCCGACTTATCAGGGGAGCTGTTTTTT
CDR3aa: CASSPDLSGELFF

v_gene: TRBV20-1
abundance: -
len: 14
j_gene: TRBJ2-7
d_gene: TRBD2
CDR3nt: TGCAGTGCTAGTCTAGCGGGAGCGGTGTACGAGCAGTACTTC
CDR3aa: CSASLAGAVYEQYF

v_gene: TRBV20-1
abundance: -
len: 13
j_gene: TRBJ2-7
d_gene: -
CDR3nt: TGCAGTGCTAGGGCGGACAGCTCCTACGAGCAGTACTTC
CDR3aa: CSARADSSYEQYF

v_gene: TRBV27
abundance: -
len: 13
j_gene: TRBJ2-5
d_gene: -
CDR3nt: TGTGCCAGCAGTCCATCAGCCGGGGAGACCCAGTACTTC
CDR3aa: CASSPSAGETQYF

v_gene: TRBV6-1
abundance: -
len: 14
j_gene: TRBJ1-2
d_gene: -
CDR3nt: TGTGCCAGCAGTGAATTTGTGGATGGGAGGGGCTACACCTTC
CDR3aa: CASSEFVDGRGYTF

v_gene: TRBV24-1
abundance: -
len: 12
j_gene: TRBJ2-6
d_gene: -
CDR3nt: TGTGCCACCGGGACTGAGGCCAACGTCCTGACTTTC
CDR3aa: CATGTEANVLTF

v_gene: TRBV7-9
abundance: few
len: 15
j_gene: TRBJ2-7
d_gene: -
CDR3nt: TGTGCCAGCAGCCCCAGAGGGGTGGGGATATACGAGCAGTACTTC
CDR3aa: CASSPRGVGIYEQYF

v_gene: TRBV28
abundance: -
len: 15
j_gene: TRBJ2-1
d_gene: TRBD1
CDR3nt: TGTGCCAGCAGTCCTCCCGGACAGGTGTACAATGAGCAGTTCTTC
CDR3aa: CASSPPGQVYNEQFF

v_gene: TRBV12-3/TRBV12-4
abundance: few
len: 16
j_gene: TRBJ1-2
d_gene: TRBD1
CDR3nt: TGTGCCAGCAGTCGAAAAGACAGGGGACCTAACTATGGCTACACCTTC
CDR3aa: CASSRKDRGPNYGYTF

v_gene: TRBV6-1
abundance: -
len: 10
j_gene: TRBJ1-1
d_gene: -
CDR3nt: TGTGCCAGCAGTGAAGCAGAGGCTTTCTTT
CDR3aa: CASSEAEAFF

v_gene: TRBV25-1
abundance: few
len: 13
j_gene: TRBJ2-7
d_gene: -
CDR3nt: TGTGCCAGCAGTGTAACAGGGACCTACGAGCAGTACTTC
CDR3aa: CASSVTGTYEQYF

v_gene: TRBV7-9
abundance: -
len: 13
j_gene: TRBJ2-1
d_gene: -
CDR3nt: TGTGCCAGCAGCCCTACTCGTCTCGATGAGCAGTTCTTC
CDR3aa: CASSPTRLDEQFF

v_gene: TRBV6-5
abundance: -
len: 15
j_gene: TRBJ1-1
d_gene: TRBD1
CDR3nt: TGTGCCAGCGGCCAGGGGGCGGGAGTTGGCACTGAAGCTTTCTTT
CDR3aa: CASGQGAGVGTEAFF

v_gene: TRBV30
abundance: -
len: 13
j_gene: TRBJ1-2
d_gene: TRBD1
CDR3nt: TGTGCCTGGGGCCGGGACAGACCCTATGGCTACACCTTC
CDR3aa: CAWGRDRPYGYTF

v_gene: TRBV11-2
abundance: -
len: 13
j_gene: TRBJ1-1
d_gene: TRBD1
CDR3nt: TGTGCCAGCAGCCCAACGGGACAGGTGGAAGCTTTCTTT
CDR3aa: CASSPTGQVEAFF

v_gene: TRBV27
abundance: -
len: 17
j_gene: TRBJ2-2
d_gene: -
CDR3nt: TGTGCCAGCAGACTTCGGGATTCCGCCTCGAACACCGGGGAGCTGTTTTTT
CDR3aa: CASRLRDSASNTGELFF

v_gene: TRBV27
abundance: few
len: 17
j_gene: TRBJ1-2
d_gene: -
CDR3nt: TGTGCCAGCAGTTTACTGTCCTTTGGGGGGGCGATATCCGGCTACACCTTC
CDR3aa: CASSLLSFGGAISGYTF

v_gene: TRBV6-6
abundance: -
len: 14
j_gene: TRBJ2-7
d_gene: TRBD1
CDR3nt: TGTGCCAGCGGGCCGCTCTTAGGGACAGAAGCACCCCACTTC
CDR3aa: CASGPLLGTEAPHF

v_gene: TRBV20-1
abundance: few
len: 13
j_gene: TRBJ2-7
d_gene: -
CDR3nt: TGCAGTGCTAGGGACTATACAACCTACGAGCAGTACTTC
CDR3aa: CSARDYTTYEQYF

v_gene: TRBV5-6
abundance: -
len: 15
j_gene: TRBJ2-7
d_gene: -
CDR3nt: TGTGCCAGCAGATCCGGTCCCGGGACCTCCTACGAGCAGTACTTC
CDR3aa: CASRSGPGTSYEQYF

v_gene: TRBV7-6
abundance: -
len: 15
j_gene: TRBJ2-7
d_gene: TRBD2
CDR3nt: TGTGCCAGCAGCTTAACTAGCGGGGGCTCCTACGAGCAGTACTTC
CDR3aa: CASSLTSGGSYEQYF

v_gene: TRBV27
abundance: -
len: 15
j_gene: TRBJ1-1
d_gene: TRBD1
CDR3nt: TGTGCCAGCAGTATTTTGAGGGGACAGTACACTGAAGCTTTCTTT
CDR3aa: CASSILRGQYTEAFF

v_gene: TRBV7-2
abundance: -
len: 14
j_gene: TRBJ2-1
d_gene: TRBD2
CDR3nt: TGTGCCAGCAGCTTAGGGGGGAGGGGAAATGAGCAGTTCTTC
CDR3aa: CASSLGGRGNEQFF

v_gene: TRBV28
abundance: once
len: 14
j_gene: TRBJ2-2
d_gene: -
CDR3nt: TGTGCCACCCAAGGGAGTAGGAACACCGGGGAGCTGTTTTTT
CDR3aa: CATQGSRNTGELFF

v_gene: TRBV28
abundance: -
len: 15
j_gene: TRBJ2-7
d_gene: -
CDR3nt: TGTGCCAGCAGTTTATATCAGGAGGCCGGGGACGAGCAGTACTTC
CDR3aa: CASSLYQEAGDEQYF

v_gene: TRBV5-5
abundance: once
len: 14
j_gene: TRBJ1-2
d_gene: -
CDR3nt: TGTGCCAGCAGCTCTACCCACGCGGGGGCAGGGAACACCTTC
CDR3aa: CASSSTHAGAGNTF